The rows below give T cell receptor beta chains drawn from one sample of a study of T cell responses to AZD1222 COVID-19 vaccine. Only in-frame clones appear in the TCRdb table, and some are missing; sequencing was by immunoSEQ multiplex PCR. The sample carries 98,000 or so clones, around 90% recorded once. The material sequenced was peripheral blood, taken on day 0 of MenACWY control vaccination. These receptors were taken from an adult in good health. Each CDR3 is given with its conserved first and last residue. Fields, in order: D gene, V gene, J gene, clone size, CDR3 protein, CDR3 DNA. D genes are given only for firm matches. A clone size is listed for some rows: how often the clone was seen (once, few, many), or a class if it is expanded.

-	TRBV3-1/TRBV3-2	TRBJ1-2	-	CASSQEGGYGYTF	TGTGCCAGCAGCCAAGAGGGAGGCTATGGCTACACCTTC
-	TRBV5-1	TRBJ2-5	-	CASTRRGLGETQYF	TGCGCCAGCACCCGTAGGGGTTTAGGGGAGACCCAGTACTTC
TRBD1	TRBV19	TRBJ1-2	-	CASSITTGAPGYTF	TGTGCCAGTAGTATTACGACAGGGGCACCTGGCTACACCTTC
-	TRBV11-3	TRBJ1-1	-	CASSLMSSTEAFF	TGTGCCAGCAGCTTAATGTCCAGCACTGAAGCTTTCTTT
TRBD1	TRBV27	TRBJ1-1	-	CASQPGGSTEAFF	TGTGCCAGTCAACCAGGGGGTAGCACTGAAGCTTTCTTT
TRBD1	TRBV15	TRBJ2-5	few	CATSLQGSETQYF	TGTGCCACCAGCCTACAGGGGTCGGAGACCCAGTACTTC
TRBD2	TRBV7-9	TRBJ2-7	-	CASSLLAGGSYEQYF	TGTGCCAGCAGCTTACTAGCGGGGGGGAGTTACGAGCAGTACTTC
-	TRBV6-5	TRBJ1-3	-	CASRPDHSGNTIYF	TGTGCCAGCAGACCTGACCACTCTGGAAACACCATATATTTT
TRBD1	TRBV7-3	TRBJ2-5	once	CASSLTGTWETQYF	TGTGCCAGCAGCTTGACAGGGACCTGGGAGACCCAGTACTTC
TRBD1	TRBV11-2	TRBJ1-1	-	CASSLVSDREAFF	TGTGCCAGCAGCTTAGTATCGGACAGGGAAGCTTTCTTT
-	TRBV5-1	TRBJ1-1	-	CASSLLGVTEAFF	TGCGCCAGCAGCTTGTTGGGGGTTACTGAAGCTTTCTTT
-	TRBV6-5	TRBJ1-6	-	CASTTEIAGSPLHF	TGTGCCAGCACTACAGAGATAGCAGGTTCACCCCTCCACTTT
-	TRBV7-2	TRBJ1-3	-	CASSLAANSGNTIYF	TGTGCCAGCAGCTTAGCGGCCAACTCTGGAAACACCATATATTTT
TRBD1	TRBV24-1	TRBJ1-2	-	CATSEGDRPNYGYTF	TGTGCCACCAGTGAGGGGGACAGGCCTAACTATGGCTACACCTTC
TRBD1	TRBV19	TRBJ2-7	-	CASSPRDRGSYEQYF	TGTGCCAGTAGTCCCAGGGACAGGGGGTCCTACGAGCAGTACTTC
-	TRBV3-1/TRBV3-2	TRBJ1-1	-	CASSQEGDVNTEAFF	TGTGCCAGCAGCCAAGAAGGGGACGTGAACACTGAAGCTTTCTTT
-	TRBV7-6	TRBJ1-3	-	CASSLSRVAGNTIYF	TGTGCCAGCAGCTTGAGCAGGGTAGCCGGAAACACCATATATTTT
-	TRBV11-2	TRBJ2-7	-	CASSFASSYEQYF	TGTGCCAGCAGCTTCGCATCGTCCTACGAGCAGTACTTC
TRBD1	TRBV7-2	TRBJ1-2	few	CASSLGSGGDYGYTF	TGTGCCAGCAGCTTAGGGTCAGGGGGGGATTATGGCTACACCTTC
-	TRBV30	TRBJ1-2	-	CAWIKTGTSGYTF	TGTGCCTGGATAAAGACAGGCACCTCGGGCTACACCTTC
TRBD1	TRBV6-4	TRBJ1-2	-	CASSDSGDSDGYTF	TGTGCCAGCAGTGACTCGGGGGACAGTGATGGCTACACCTTC
-	TRBV2	TRBJ1-1	-	CASTERALSNTEAFF	TGTGCCAGCACAGAGCGGGCCCTATCGAACACTGAAGCTTTCTTT
-	TRBV28	TRBJ2-7	once	CASSSIEAPSNYEQYF	TGTGCCAGCAGTTCGATAGAAGCCCCCTCTAACTACGAGCAGTACTTC
TRBD2	TRBV19	TRBJ2-4	-	CASSIPGGPSKNIQYF	TGTGCCAGTAGTATACCGGGGGGTCCTTCCAAAAACATTCAGTACTTC
-	TRBV5-1	TRBJ1-2	-	CASSPRVERYGYTF	TGCGCCAGCAGCCCCCGGGTCGAAAGATATGGCTACACCTTC
-	TRBV19	TRBJ1-1	-	CASSTRRDTEAFF	TGTGCCAGTAGTACCCGGAGAGACACTGAAGCTTTCTTT
-	TRBV7-3	TRBJ1-6	-	CASSLGGSSSYNSPLHF	TGTGCCAGCAGCTTAGGAGGTTCTAGCTCCTATAATTCACCCCTCCACTTT